The subject of this entry is one T cell receptor beta chain. Profiled with immunoSEQ multiplex PCR; TCRdb holds only in-frame clones, not every one. The sample has more than 55,000 clones, roughly nine tenths seen once. The CDR3 covers 11 residues. Trimming took 5 bases from V and 5 from J, leaving 3 bases between them. The germline V gene encodes CDR1 MNHNY and CDR2 SVGAGI (reference sequence). This entry is derived from a study of technical replicates of blood from several donors. The genes are TRBV6-6 and TRBJ1-4; no clear D. The sample was T cells isolated from PBMCs. This sequence was found in a human donor in good health. CDR3 sequence (DNA): TGTGCCAGCAGTCAGAATGAAAAACTGTTTTTT. This encodes CASSQNEKLFF.